These 5 T cell receptor beta chains originate from one sample sequenced in a study of blood T cell repertoires in COVID-19. Method: immunoSEQ multiplex PCR; TCRdb's copy keeps in-frame clones and lacks some. Of under 150,000 clones listed, around 78% are singletons. The sequencing sample was made of peripheral blood. The receptors originated from a human donor in a cohort sampled during active COVID-19.

This clone was counted a few times. This CDR3 is also generated by other DNA sequences in the sample. The CDR3 DNA reads TGTGCCAGCAGTCCCCCCGACAGCTACGAGCAGTACTTC. Its protein product is CASSPPDSYEQYF. This chain connects TRBV6-5 to TRBJ2-7; tentatively, D is TRBD1 (5 bases). The CDR3 extends over 13 amino acids. Trimming stripped 5 bases from V and 3 bases from J, with 11 bases between. Germline V gene sequence: CDR1 MNHEY, CDR2 SVGAGI.

The V call is TRBV28, the J call TRBJ2-3; 8 bases agree with TRBD2. Germline assignment: CDR1 MDHEN and CDR2 SYDVKM. Losses at the gene ends were 1 base for V and 5 bases for J; bases not matched to a gene: 8. The length of the CDR3 is 16 residues. CDR3 in amino acids: CASSLSRGGPIDTQYF. In DNA, the CDR3 is TGTGCCAGCAGTTTATCACGGGGGGGGCCTATAGATACGCAGTATTTT.

The V gene is TRBV19, the J gene TRBJ2-5; the match to TRBD1 covers 7 bases. Germline V CDR1 and CDR2: LNHDA, SQIVND (reference sequence). The CDR3 runs 14 residues. With 5 bases clipped from V and 1 base from J, the junction kept 4 bases outside the gene matches. CDR3 sequence (DNA): TGTGCCAGTAGTTTTGGACAGGCCCAAGAGACCCAGTACTTC. Translation gives CASSFGQAQETQYF.

The chain uses TRBV6-6 and TRBJ2-7; maybe TRBD2 (6 bases). Germline V gene data show CDR1 as MNHNY and CDR2 as SVGAGI (reference sequence). This CDR3 is 13 amino acids long. V lost 5 bases and J 1 base, leaving 9 bases between the germline ends. For the CDR3, the DNA is TGTGCCAGCAGTACCGGGGGATCCTACGAGCAGTACTTC. It codes for CASSTGGSYEQYF.

The chain combines TRBV7-6 with TRBJ2-2, with 11 bases fitting TRBD1. Germline V CDR1 and CDR2: SGHVS, FNYEAQ. The CDR3 is 19 amino acids. The junction had 7 bases not matched to a gene; V was cut back by 1 base and J by 0 bases. In DNA form, the CDR3 reads TGTGCCAGCAGCTTAGATGGGGACAGGGGGTATTCGAACACCGGGGAGCTGTTTTTT. It translates to CASSLDGDRGYSNTGELFF.